Following are 19 T cell receptor beta chains from one sample sequenced in a study of HIV-infected patients and healthy controls. The repertoire came from unfractionated whole blood and reflected all unsorted peripheral T cells. 500 ng RNA was reverse transcribed with alpha and beta constant-region primers. Using multiplexing indices, alpha and beta chain libraries were generated apart by chain-specific third strand synthesis. TCRdb fed the 5' RACE reads into MiXCR, producing one record per CDR3 protein. Here the sample spans approximately 9,000 distinct CDR3 sequences, less than 10% being singletons. The sequencing used blood, collected before antiretroviral therapy. All receptors derive from an adult with HIV infection. The donor label of this sample is uncertain.

This clonotype occurred a few times. The gene calls are TRBV20-1 and TRBJ1-1; possible D gene TRBD1, 6 bases. CDR3 length: 15 amino acids. The germline gives CDR1 DFQATT, CDR2 SNEGSKA (reference sequence). Deletions cut 0 bases from V and 0 bases from J, with 11 bases between. This CDR3 reads CSAREGGNLNTEAFF. The DNA of the CDR3 is TGCAGTGCTAGAGAAGGGGGGAACCTGAACACTGAAGCTTTCTTT.

The sample holds a few counts of this clonotype. The gene calls are TRBV4-1 and TRBJ1-1; 11 bases align to TRBD1. CDR3 size: 15 residues. V was clipped by 5 bases and J by 4 bases; unmatched bases: 6. The germline V gene encodes CDR1 MGHRA and CDR2 YSYEKL. In nucleotides, the CDR3 is TGCGCCAGCAGCGCGGGACAGGGGGAGGTCACTGAAGCTTTCTTT. Translating it yields CASSAGQGEVTEAFF.

This clonotype was recorded many times. This rearrangement joins TRBV11-2 to TRBJ1-6; tentatively, D is TRBD1 (5 bases). The V and J ends lost 3 bases and 5 bases respectively, with 11 bases between them. The CDR3 runs to 15 residues. Germline CDR1 is SGHAT and CDR2 is FQNNGV. CDR3 loop: CASSLRGGNNSPLHF. The DNA for the CDR3 is TGTGCCAGCAGCTTGAGGGGCGGTAATAATTCACCCCTCCACTTT.

This clonotype was seen ten or more times. V gene TRBV10-3 combines with J gene TRBJ1-5; 9 nucleotides line up with TRBD1. CDR1 is ENHRY and CDR2 is SYGVKD in the germline V gene. The V gene end was trimmed by 0 bases and the J gene end by 1 base; junction bases not matched to a gene: 13. The CDR3 is made up of 20 amino acids. CDR3 sequence reads: CAISESNWGTGLLSNQPQHF. In DNA form, the CDR3 reads TGTGCCATCAGTGAGTCGAATTGGGGGACAGGGCTTTTGAGCAATCAGCCCCAGCATTTT.

This clonotype was seen many times. This sequence joins TRBV20-1 and TRBJ2-7; 8 bases map to TRBD2. Germline V gene sequence: CDR1 DFQATT, CDR2 SNEGSKA (reference sequence). The V gene end was trimmed by 5 bases and the J gene end by 6 bases; junction bases not matched to a gene: 12. This CDR3 is built from 14 residues. The CDR3 region has the DNA TGCAGTGCTCGCAGCGGGAGCGTCTCGGCCGAGCAGTACTTC. Protein product: CSARSGSVSAEQYF.

By its share, this clonotype is medium-sized. The gene calls are TRBV5-1 and TRBJ2-1, with D unclear. V was pared by 3 bases and J by 9 bases, with 16 bases between. The CDR3 totals 14 residues. CDR1 is SGHRS, CDR2 YFSETQ, per germline. The chain's CDR3 is CASSSGGNNVEQFF. The DNA of the CDR3 is TGCGCCAGCAGCTCTGGCGGTAACAATGTTGAGCAGTTCTTC. Combining the CDR3 with reference TRBV5-1 and TRBJ2-1 gives the whole variable domain KAGVTQTPRYLIKTRGQQVTLSCSPISGHRSVSWYQQTPGQGLQFLFEYFSETQRNKGNFPGRFSGRQFSNSRSEMNVSTLELGDSALYLCASSSGGNNVEQFFGPGTRLTVL.

This clonotype has at least ten counts. This chain joins TRBV5-1 and TRBJ2-7; D remains unclear. CDR3 length: 14 residues. Germline V gene data show CDR1 as SGHRS and CDR2 as YFSETQ. Trimming stripped 4 bases from V and 3 bases from J, with 14 bases between. The CDR3 sequence is CASSGQPYSYEQYF. The CDR3 DNA reads TGCGCCAGCAGCGGGCAACCTTACAGCTACGAGCAGTACTTC. Drawing the rest from reference TRBV5-1 and TRBJ2-7, the complete variable domain is KAGVTQTPRYLIKTRGQQVTLSCSPISGHRSVSWYQQTPGQGLQFLFEYFSETQRNKGNFPGRFSGRQFSNSRSEMNVSTLELGDSALYLCASSGQPYSYEQYFGPGTRLTVT.

This chain connects TRBV3-1 to TRBJ1-1; 8 bases map to TRBD1. CDR1 is LGHDT and CDR2 is YNNKEL in the germline V gene (reference sequence). This CDR3 contains 15 residues. Trimming took 1 base from V and 7 from J; bases not matched to a gene: 8. The CDR3 DNA reads as TGTGCCAGCAGCCAAGGTGGGACAGGATTGGTTGAAGCTTTCTTT. Translating it yields CASSQGGTGLVEAFF. The entire variable domain, with the rest obtained from reference TRBV3-1 and TRBJ1-1, is as follows: DTAVSQTPKYLVTQMGNDKSIKCEQNLGHDTMYWYKQDSKKFLKIMFSYNNKELIINETVPNRFSPKSPDKAHLNLHINSLELGDSAVYFCASSQGGTGLVEAFFGQGTRLTVV.

This clonotype has at least ten counts. This chain links TRBV18 with TRBJ2-7; D gene uncertain. This CDR3 spans 14 amino acids. The germline gives CDR1 KGHSH, CDR2 LQKENI. V gave up 1 base and J gave up 2 bases, with 9 bases separating them. CDR3 region: CASSPLYDTYEQYF. The CDR3 region has the DNA TGTGCCAGCTCACCACTCTACGATACCTACGAGCAGTACTTC.

This clonotype was counted ten times or more. This rearrangement joins TRBV7-2 to TRBJ2-1; D perhaps matches TRBD2 (6 bases). Germline CDR1 is SGHTA and CDR2 is FQGNSA. This CDR3 contains 15 residues. V lost 5 bases and J lost 2, with 13 bases in between. The CDR3 region is CASSTLSGPYNEQFF. In DNA form, the CDR3 reads TGTGCCAGCAGCACGCTGAGCGGGCCCTACAATGAGCAGTTCTTC.

This clonotype was found many times. V usage is TRBV29-1 and J usage is TRBJ2-1, with D hard to call. The CDR3 runs to 16 residues. V lost 0 bases and J 2 bases, leaving 14 bases between the germline ends. The germline CDR1 and CDR2 sequences are SQVTM and ANQGSEA. The CDR3 DNA sequence: TGCAGCGTTGAAGATCTACTTTTGACTGCCTACAATGAGCAGTTCTTC. It specifies CSVEDLLLTAYNEQFF.

This clonotype occurred a few times. The chain combines TRBV29-1 with TRBJ1-1; D not certain. Trimming left V 3 bases short and J 1 base short, with 9 bases between. CDR3 length equals 13 residues. CDR1 SQVTM and CDR2 ANQGSEA come from the germline V gene. For the CDR3, the DNA is TGCAGCGTTGATCCATACGGGAACACTGAAGCTTTCTTT. This sequence encodes CSVDPYGNTEAFF.

This clonotype was counted at least ten times. The J gene is TRBJ2-5, the V gene TRBV6-1; TRBD2 is a possible D gene (7 bases). V dropped 7 bases and J dropped 2 bases, with 23 bases sitting between them. This CDR3 contains 17 residues. The germline V gene has CDR1 MNHNS and CDR2 SASEGT. The CDR3 DNA follows: TGTGCCAGCACTGCGGGGGCTGTGATAGGGGGACAAGAGACCCAGTACTTC. This encodes CASTAGAVIGGQETQYF.

This clonotype was detected ten times or more. V usage is TRBV20-1 and J usage is TRBJ1-1, with 9 bases that match TRBD1. The CDR3 sequence is 18 residues long. The germline gives CDR1 DFQATT, CDR2 SNEGSKA (reference sequence). J gave up 4 bases and V 2 bases, and 17 bases lay outside the gene matches. DNA for the CDR3: TGCAGTGCTAGATCAGGACGGGGGGACAGGGTTTTAAGCACTGAAGCTTTCTTT. This sequence encodes CSARSGRGDRVLSTEAFF.

The chain couples TRBV5-5 to TRBJ1-2, with D tentatively TRBD1 (6 bases). Germline V CDR1 and CDR2: SGHKS, YYEKEE (reference sequence). CDR3 length: 14 residues. V lost 0 bases to trimming and J lost 6 bases, with 12 bases between them. CDR3 sequence: CASSLAMGAHGYTF. DNA for the CDR3: TGTGCCAGCAGCTTGGCCATGGGGGCCCATGGCTACACCTTC.

This chain joins TRBV4-2 and TRBJ1-2; 11 nucleotides line up with TRBD1. CDR1 is LGHNA and CDR2 is YNFKEQ in the germline V gene. The trim removed 4 bases at V and 4 bases at J, leaving 5 bases unmatched. The CDR3 consists of 15 residues. CDR3 bases: TGTGCCAGCAGCCCCGGACAGGGGGCGATCTATGGCTACACCTTC. The encoded protein is CASSPGQGAIYGYTF.

This clonotype has ten or more counts. The CDR3 DNA reads TGCGCCAGCAGCTTGGGGCAGCCTAGGGGGACTGAAGCTTTCTTT. This gives the protein CASSLGQPRGTEAFF. The chain links TRBV5-1 to TRBJ1-1, with D perhaps TRBD1 (6 bases). This CDR3 spans 15 amino acids. The ends were cut back, 0 bases at V and 5 bases at J, with 14 bases in the middle. Looked up from germline, CDR1 is SGHRS and CDR2 is YFSETQ.

Many counts were recorded for this clonotype. The V gene is TRBV29-1, the J gene TRBJ2-7; TRBD1 might be the D (6 bases). This CDR3 has 13 amino acids. Germline V gives CDR1 SQVTM, CDR2 ANQGSEA. Trimming removed 7 bases at V and 2 bases at J, with 15 bases between. The CDR3 DNA reads TGCAGCGCCGCTCGAGGGGGAACCTACGAGCAGTACTTC. Translating gives CSAARGGTYEQYF.

This clonotype has ten or more counts. The CDR3 nucleotides are TGTGCCAGCAGTGAACAGGGGAATGGCTACACCTTC. Protein product: CASSEQGNGYTF. The chain links TRBV2 to TRBJ1-2; possible D gene TRBD1, 6 bases. The V gene lost 2 bases and the J gene lost 6 bases, with 7 bases spanning the gap. Looked up from germline, CDR1 is SNHLY and CDR2 is FYNNEI. The CDR3 is 12 amino acids.